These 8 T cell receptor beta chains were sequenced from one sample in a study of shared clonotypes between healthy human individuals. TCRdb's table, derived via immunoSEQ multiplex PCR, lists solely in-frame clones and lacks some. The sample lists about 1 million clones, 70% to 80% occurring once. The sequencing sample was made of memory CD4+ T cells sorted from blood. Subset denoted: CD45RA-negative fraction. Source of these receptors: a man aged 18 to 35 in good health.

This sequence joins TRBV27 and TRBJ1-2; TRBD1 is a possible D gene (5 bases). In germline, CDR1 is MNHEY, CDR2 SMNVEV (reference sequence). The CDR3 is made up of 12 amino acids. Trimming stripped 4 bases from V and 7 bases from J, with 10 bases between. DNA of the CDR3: TGTGCCAGCAGTTACGGGGGTGGTGGCTACACCTTC. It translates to CASSYGGGGYTF.

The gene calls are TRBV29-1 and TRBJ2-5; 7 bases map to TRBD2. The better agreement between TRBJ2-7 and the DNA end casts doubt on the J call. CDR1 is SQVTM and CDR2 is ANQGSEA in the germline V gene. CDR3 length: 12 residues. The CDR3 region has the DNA TGCAGCGCTGTTGGGGACTATACCGAGCAGTACTTC. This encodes CSAVGDYTEQYF.

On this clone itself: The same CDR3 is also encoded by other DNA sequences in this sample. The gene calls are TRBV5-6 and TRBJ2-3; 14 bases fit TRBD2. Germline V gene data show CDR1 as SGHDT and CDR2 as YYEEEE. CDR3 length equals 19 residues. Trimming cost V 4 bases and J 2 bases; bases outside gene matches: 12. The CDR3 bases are TGTGCCAGCAGCAAGGGACTAGCGGGGGTCTTTTCACTCACAGATACGCAGTATTTT. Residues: CASSKGLAGVFSLTDTQYF.

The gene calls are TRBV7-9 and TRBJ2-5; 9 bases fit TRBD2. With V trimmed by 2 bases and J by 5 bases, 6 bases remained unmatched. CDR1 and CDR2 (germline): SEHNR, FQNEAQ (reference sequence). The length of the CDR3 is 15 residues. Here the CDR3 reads CASSLPAGGQETQYF. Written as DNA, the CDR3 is TGTGCCAGCAGCTTACCAGCGGGGGGCCAGGAGACCCAGTACTTC.

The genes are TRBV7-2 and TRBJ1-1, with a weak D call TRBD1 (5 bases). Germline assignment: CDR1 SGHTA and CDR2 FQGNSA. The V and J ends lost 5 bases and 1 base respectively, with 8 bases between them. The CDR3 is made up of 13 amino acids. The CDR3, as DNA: TGTGCCAGCAGCGTCAGGGAGAACACTGAAGCTTTCTTT. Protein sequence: CASSVRENTEAFF. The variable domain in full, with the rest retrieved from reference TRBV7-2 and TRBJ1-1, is GAGVSQSPSNKVTEKGKDVELRCDPISGHTALYWYRQSLGQGLEFLIYFQGNSAPDKSGLPSDRFSAERTGGSVSTLTIQRTQQEDSAVYLCASSVRENTEAFFGQGTRLTVV.

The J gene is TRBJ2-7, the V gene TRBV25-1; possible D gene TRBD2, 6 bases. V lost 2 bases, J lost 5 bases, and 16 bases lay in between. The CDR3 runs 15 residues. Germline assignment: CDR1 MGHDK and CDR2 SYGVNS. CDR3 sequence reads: CASSEGPEGVNEQYF. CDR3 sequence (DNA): TGTGCCAGCAGTGAAGGTCCGGAGGGCGTAAACGAGCAGTACTTC.

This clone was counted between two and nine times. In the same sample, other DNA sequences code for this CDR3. The CDR3 nucleotides are TGTGCCAGCTCCCCCAGTGGGTACACTGAAGCTTTCTTT. It encodes CASSPSGYTEAFF. J is TRBJ1-1 and V is TRBV18; D gene ambiguous. In germline, CDR1 is KGHSH, CDR2 LQKENI. The CDR3 sequence is 13 residues long. Deletions cut 6 bases from V and 3 bases from J, with 11 bases between.

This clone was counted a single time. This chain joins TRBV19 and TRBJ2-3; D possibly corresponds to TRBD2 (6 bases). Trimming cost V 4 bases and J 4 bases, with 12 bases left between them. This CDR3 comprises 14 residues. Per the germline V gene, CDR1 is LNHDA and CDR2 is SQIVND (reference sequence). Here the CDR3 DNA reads TGTGCCAGTAGTACGTCCGGACTACCAGATACGCAGTATTTT. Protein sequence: CASSTSGLPDTQYF.